The source of this TCR beta chain is a study of Graves' ophthalmopathy and Graves' hyperthyroidism (dated by TCRdb to 2016 to 2019). Describing the broader study: Peripheral blood was collected at initial diagnosis, prior to any treatment. After sampling, hyperthyroidism patients received methimazole starting at 30 mg daily, and ophthalmopathy patients received high-dose intravenous methylprednisolone. To tell Graves' ophthalmopathy apart from Graves' hyperthyroidism, and to predict which patients would progress to ophthalmopathy, the study relied on TCR beta repertoire signatures. To explore V-J signatures that distinguish ophthalmopathy from hyperthyroidism, a discovery set of 100 patients was enrolled, made up of under 50 with ophthalmopathy and roughly 55 with stable hyperthyroidism. In about six hyperthyroidism patients, the T-cell repertoire of thyroid tissue was compared with the T-cell repertoire of blood. The 95 to 100 discovery patients were randomly divided into training and test sets at a 7:3 ratio. An independent validation cohort was composed of some 19 hyperthyroidism patients and more than 15 patients who later progressed from hyperthyroidism to ophthalmopathy. In total, around 140 blood samples were TCR-sequenced: fewer than 50 ophthalmopathy, some 75 hyperthyroidism and roughly 17 hyperthyroidism-to-ophthalmopathy patients. The paper as a whole reports these results and caveats: In cross-validation, the 13-signature model distinguished ophthalmopathy from stable hyperthyroidism with about 90% sensitivity and 81.08% specificity, while in the test set the corresponding values were 80% and 75%. Most of the expanded thyroid clonotypes with a frequency above 0.001 were also detected in blood, and it was suggested that the thyroid immune response may be reflected by blood repertoires. In validation, the model predicted ophthalmopathy progression with more than 70% sensitivity and around 72% specificity; some 13 predicted patients were CT-confirmed with GO in a median of approximately 6.5 months. Sample size was not predetermined statistically, and investigators were not blinded to group allocation.

TCR beta CDR3 regions were amplified from RNA transcripts for repertoire sequencing. The first round of RT-PCR was done with HTBI primers and the Qiagen OneStep RT-PCR kit, and was followed by a second round of multiplex PCR, then size selection and purification. Libraries were sequenced on an Illumina HiSeq2000 using paired-end 100 bp reads. The paper's processing steps were these. Reads were processed with SOAPnuke, discarding reads with adapters, uncalled bases, mean Phred below 15, or no exact constant-primer or identifier match. COPE v1.2.5 was used to merge high-quality paired reads. Each unique nucleotide sequence was defined as a clonotype, and clonotypes were aligned to IMGT TRB V, D and J references with MiTCR v1.1. The analysis was limited to V-J combinations with a frequency above 0.0001, which together covered roughly 99% of repertoires. For each V-J combination, a TCR clonal expansion and chaos score was defined as the ratio of F50 clonal expansion to chaos observed in the TCRdist matrix. Welch's t-statistics and random forest were used to narrow the features down to approximately twelve V-J combinations, which were then fed into a naive Bayes classifier. The Morisita-Horn index was used to measure how similar the thyroid and blood repertoires were. TCRdb reprocessing: public reads trimmed at Q25 with fastp, clones called with MiXCR, in-frame beta chains kept. Entries are consolidated by CDR3 protein sequence, retaining the most common genes and DNA. The authors' filters were not applied to this entry. A total of about 400,000 distinct CDR3 sequences appear in this sample, approximately 20% of them only once. Around 1.4% of the sample comes from the top ten.

Ophthalmopathy patients were characterized by moderately to severely active disease, a Clinical Activity Score of at least 3, a NOSPECS grade of at least 4, and a disease duration under 3 months. Patients with other autoimmune diseases, uncontrolled infections, pregnancy or lactation were excluded. Diagnosis was based on clinical symptoms, serum thyroxine, TRAb, thyroid ultrasound and orbital computed tomography. Using Ficoll-Paque density gradient centrifugation, PBMCs were isolated from 10 ml of fresh peripheral blood. Total RNA was extracted using Trizol reagent, and RNA quality was checked on an Agilent 2100 Bioanalyzer. V is reduced by 5 bases and J by 5 bases, leaving a spacing of 18 bases between them. Including the terminal cysteine and phenylalanine, the CDR3 comprises 15 residues. CDR3 DNA is the only sequence kept; it has 45 bases, read in frame from the first base. Via the germline V gene, CDR1 is SGHTA and CDR2 FQGNSA.

This clonotype was observed at least ten times. Its recognized antigen is unknown. One base away there is no much larger clone; base qualities are not given. The source is a woman in her late teens or twenties with Graves' ophthalmopathy. Donor details come from another sample of the same person, matched by shared clones. Sequenced: peripheral blood. The V gene is TRBV7-2 and the J gene is TRBJ1-1; the D segment cannot be called with confidence. The DNA sequence is as follows: TGTGCCAGCAGCCCCGTTCACGTTCTGGGGACTGAAGCTTTCTTT. Its translation reads: CASSPVHVLGTEAFF.